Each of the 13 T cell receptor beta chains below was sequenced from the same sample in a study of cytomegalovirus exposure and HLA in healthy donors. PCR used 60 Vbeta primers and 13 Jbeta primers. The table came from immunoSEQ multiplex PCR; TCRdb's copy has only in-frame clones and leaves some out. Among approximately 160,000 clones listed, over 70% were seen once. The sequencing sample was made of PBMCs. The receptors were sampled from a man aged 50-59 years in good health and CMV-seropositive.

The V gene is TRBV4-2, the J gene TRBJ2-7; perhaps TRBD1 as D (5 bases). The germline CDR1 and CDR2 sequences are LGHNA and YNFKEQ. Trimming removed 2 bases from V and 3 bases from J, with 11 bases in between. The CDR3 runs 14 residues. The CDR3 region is CASSQLLGRYEQYF. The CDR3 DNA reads TGTGCCAGCAGCCAATTACTGGGGCGCTACGAGCAGTACTTC.

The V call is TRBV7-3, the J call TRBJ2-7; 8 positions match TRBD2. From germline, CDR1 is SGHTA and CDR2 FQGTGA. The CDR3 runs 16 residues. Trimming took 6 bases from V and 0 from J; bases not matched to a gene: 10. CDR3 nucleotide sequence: TGTGCCAGCAGTCCAAACGGGGGGGCCGGCTCCTACGAGCAGTACTTC. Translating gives CASSPNGGAGSYEQYF.

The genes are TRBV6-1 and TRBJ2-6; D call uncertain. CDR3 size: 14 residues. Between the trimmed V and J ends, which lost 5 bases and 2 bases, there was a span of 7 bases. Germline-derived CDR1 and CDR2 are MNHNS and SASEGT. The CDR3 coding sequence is TGTGCCAGCAGTCCGTTCCCTGGGGCCAACGTCCTGACTTTC. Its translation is CASSPFPGANVLTF.

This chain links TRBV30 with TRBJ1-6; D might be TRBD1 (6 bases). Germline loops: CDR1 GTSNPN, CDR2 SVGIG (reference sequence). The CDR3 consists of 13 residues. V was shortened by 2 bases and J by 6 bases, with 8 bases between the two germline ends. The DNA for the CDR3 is TGTGCCTGGAGTCAGGGGTCTAATTCACCCCTCCACTTT. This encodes CAWSQGSNSPLHF.

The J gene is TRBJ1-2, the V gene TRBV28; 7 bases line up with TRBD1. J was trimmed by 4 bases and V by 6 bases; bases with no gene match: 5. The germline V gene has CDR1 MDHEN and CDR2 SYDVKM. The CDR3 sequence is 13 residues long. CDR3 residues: CASRRTGSYGYTF. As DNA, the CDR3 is TGTGCCAGCAGACGGACAGGATCCTATGGCTACACCTTC.

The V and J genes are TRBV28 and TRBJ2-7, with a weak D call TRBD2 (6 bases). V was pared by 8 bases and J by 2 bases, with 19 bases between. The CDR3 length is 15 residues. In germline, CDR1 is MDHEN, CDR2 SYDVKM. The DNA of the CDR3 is TGTGCCAGCTTTGGGACGGGGGTTCACCCCTACGAGCAGTACTTC. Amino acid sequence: CASFGTGVHPYEQYF. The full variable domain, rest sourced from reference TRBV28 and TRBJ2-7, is DVKVTQSSRYLVKRTGEKVFLECVQDMDHENMFWYRQDPGLGLRLIYFSYDVKMKEKGDIPEGYSVSREKKERFSLILESASTNQTSMYLCASFGTGVHPYEQYFGPGTRLTVT.

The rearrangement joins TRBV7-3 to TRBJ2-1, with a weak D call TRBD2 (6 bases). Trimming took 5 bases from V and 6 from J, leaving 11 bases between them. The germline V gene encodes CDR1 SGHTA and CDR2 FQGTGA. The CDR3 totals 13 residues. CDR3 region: CASSLGTFNEQFF. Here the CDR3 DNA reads TGTGCCAGCAGCCTAGGGACTTTCAATGAGCAGTTCTTC.

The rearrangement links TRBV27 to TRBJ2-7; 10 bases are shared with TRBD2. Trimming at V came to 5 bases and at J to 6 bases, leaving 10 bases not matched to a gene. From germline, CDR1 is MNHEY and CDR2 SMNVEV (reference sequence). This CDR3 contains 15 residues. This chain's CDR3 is CASSGRLAGYSEQYF. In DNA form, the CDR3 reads TGTGCCAGCAGTGGCAGACTAGCGGGTTATTCCGAGCAGTACTTC.

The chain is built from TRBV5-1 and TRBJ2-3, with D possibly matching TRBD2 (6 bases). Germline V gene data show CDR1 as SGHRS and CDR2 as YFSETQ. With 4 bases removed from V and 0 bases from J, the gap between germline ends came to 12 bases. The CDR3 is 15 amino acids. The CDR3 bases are TGCGCCAGCAGCCCCCCTCGGGGGAGCACAGATACGCAGTATTTT. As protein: CASSPPRGSTDTQYF. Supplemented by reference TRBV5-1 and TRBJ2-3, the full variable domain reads KAGVTQTPRYLIKTRGQQVTLSCSPISGHRSVSWYQQTPGQGLQFLFEYFSETQRNKGNFPGRFSGRQFSNSRSEMNVSTLELGDSALYLCASSPPRGSTDTQYFGPGTRLTVL.

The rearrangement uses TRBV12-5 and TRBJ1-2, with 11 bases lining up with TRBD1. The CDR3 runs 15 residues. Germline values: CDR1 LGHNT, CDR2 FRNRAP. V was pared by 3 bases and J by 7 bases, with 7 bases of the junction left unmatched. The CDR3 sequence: CASGFWTGGAGGYTF. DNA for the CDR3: TGTGCTAGTGGTTTCTGGACAGGGGGCGCCGGTGGCTACACCTTC. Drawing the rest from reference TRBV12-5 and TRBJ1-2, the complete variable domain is DARVTQTPRHKVTEMGQEVTMRCQPILGHNTVFWYRQTMMQGLELLAYFRNRAPLDDSGMPKDRFSAEMPDATLATLKIQPSEPRDSAVYFCASGFWTGGAGGYTFGSGTRLTVV.

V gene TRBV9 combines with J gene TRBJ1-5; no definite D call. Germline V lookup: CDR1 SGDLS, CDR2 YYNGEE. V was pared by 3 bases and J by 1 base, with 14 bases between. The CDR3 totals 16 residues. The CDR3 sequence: CASSAGGPGSNQPQHF. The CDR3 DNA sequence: TGTGCCAGCAGCGCAGGTGGACCGGGGAGCAATCAGCCCCAGCATTTT.

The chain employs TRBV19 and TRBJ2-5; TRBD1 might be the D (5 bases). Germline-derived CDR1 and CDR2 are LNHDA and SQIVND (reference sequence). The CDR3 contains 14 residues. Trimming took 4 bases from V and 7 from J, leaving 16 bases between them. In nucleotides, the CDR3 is TGTGCCAGTAGTACCGACAGAGTGCCGGGGACCCAGTACTTC. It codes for CASSTDRVPGTQYF. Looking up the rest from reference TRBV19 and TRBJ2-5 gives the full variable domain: DGGITQSPKYLFRKEGQNVTLSCEQNLNHDAMYWYRQDPGQGLRLIYYSQIVNDFQKGDIAEGYSVSREKKESFPLTVTSAQKNPTAFYLCASSTDRVPGTQYFGPGTRLLVL.

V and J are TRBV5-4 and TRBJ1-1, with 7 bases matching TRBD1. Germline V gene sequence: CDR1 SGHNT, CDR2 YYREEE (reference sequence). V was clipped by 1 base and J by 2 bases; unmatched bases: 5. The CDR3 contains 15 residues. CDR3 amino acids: CASSLKGQLNTEAFF. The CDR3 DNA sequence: TGTGCCAGCAGCTTGAAGGGACAGCTTAACACTGAAGCTTTCTTT.